This TCR beta chain was captured in a study of blood T cells in healthy people across ages. Study outcomes and limitations: For the donors, CMV status was unknown and possibly confounded expanded clonotype changes. Estimates of diversity drawn from one million T cells were considered underestimates. Older age coincided with a roughly linear decline in TCR beta diversity per million T cells.

The CDR3 is 16 amino acids. Per germline, CDR1 MDHEN and CDR2 SYDVKM. With regard to this clonotype: Its specificity is unknown.

Together with a sample-barcoded 5' primer, a J-beta primer mix was included in a second PCR lasting roughly 6 to 12 cycles. From the 5' RACE reads, TCRdb called clonotypes with MiXCR, one entry per CDR3 protein. The top ten hold around 2.9% of the sample, which has around 800,000 distinct CDR3 sequences, around 25% seen once. The same data also went into a second study, on T cells of mothers and their children.

The TCR was taken from a boy aged 5-17 years in good health. The chain carries TRBV28 and TRBJ2-1; tentative D call: TRBD2 (6 bases). The closer fit of TRBJ2-5 to the DNA end suggests the J call may be wrong. Input material: blood. The CDR3 coding sequence is TGTGCCAGCAGCCGGGACTCCGGGCAACCGAAGCGGACCCAGTACTTC. As protein: CASSRDSGQPKRTQYF.